Listed below are T cell receptor beta chains from one sample, sequenced in a study of metastatic and nonmetastatic thyroid tumors. MiXCR was used by TCRdb to re-call the PCR reads. The sample shows 23,000 or so clones, about 28% of them seen only once. The sample was tumor tissue. Receptor source: a male donor with papillary thyroid cancer or a benign thyroid nodule (not recorded which). Some clones in this sample may be carry-over from other donors' samples. The CDR3 runs from the conserved cysteine through the conserved F or W. Fields, in order: CDR3 DNA, CDR3 protein, V gene, clone size, D gene, J gene. D genes are given only for firm matches. Rows may omit the clone size; those that give it use once, few, many or a size class.

CDR3 DNA: TGTGCCAGCTCACCGGGGCATGGGAGGAACGCGAACACCGGGGAGCTGTTTTTT; CDR3 protein: CASSPGHGRNANTGELFF; V gene: TRBV18; clone size: -; D gene: -; J gene: TRBJ2-2
CDR3 DNA: TGCAGTGCTAGAGTGGCTGGAAGAGAAAAACTGTTTTTT; CDR3 protein: CSARVAGREKLFF; V gene: TRBV20-1; clone size: many; D gene: -; J gene: TRBJ1-4
CDR3 DNA: TGTGCCTGGACAATCGGTGAGACTGAAGCTTTCTTT; CDR3 protein: CAWTIGETEAFF; V gene: TRBV30; clone size: many; D gene: -; J gene: TRBJ1-1
CDR3 DNA: TGTGCCAGCAGTAGAACTGGCGGCTACACCTTC; CDR3 protein: CASSRTGGYTF; V gene: TRBV12-3/TRBV12-4; clone size: -; D gene: -; J gene: TRBJ1-2
CDR3 DNA: TGCAGTGCCTTGGGACAGGGATACCAAGAGACCCAGTACTTC; CDR3 protein: CSALGQGYQETQYF; V gene: TRBV20-1; clone size: many; D gene: TRBD1; J gene: TRBJ2-5
CDR3 DNA: TGTGCCAGCAGTTACTCGACGGGGTATTCTGGCTACACCTTC; CDR3 protein: CASSYSTGYSGYTF; V gene: TRBV6-6; clone size: few; D gene: -; J gene: TRBJ1-2
CDR3 DNA: TGTGCCAGCAGCGCCCACCGGGACAGGGTCTACAATGAGCAGTTCTTC; CDR3 protein: CASSAHRDRVYNEQFF; V gene: TRBV11-2; clone size: few; D gene: TRBD1; J gene: TRBJ2-1
CDR3 DNA: TGTGCCAGCAGTTTAAGAGTATGGACAGTGGTGGGCAATCAGCCCCAGCATTTT; CDR3 protein: CASSLRVWTVVGNQPQHF; V gene: TRBV27; clone size: few; D gene: -; J gene: TRBJ1-5
CDR3 DNA: TGTGCCAGCAGCTTCGTTGGAGGTACCGGGGAGCTGTTTTTT; CDR3 protein: CASSFVGGTGELFF; V gene: TRBV11-1; clone size: -; D gene: -; J gene: TRBJ2-2
CDR3 DNA: TGCAGTGCTGGCCTAGGGACGACTGAAGCTTCCTTT; CDR3 protein: CSAGLGTTEASF; V gene: TRBV20-1; clone size: many; D gene: -; J gene: TRBJ1-1
CDR3 DNA: TGCAGTGCTATGGTTTCCTACGAGCAGTACTTC; CDR3 protein: CSAMVSYEQYF; V gene: TRBV20-1; clone size: -; D gene: -; J gene: TRBJ2-7
CDR3 DNA: TGTGCCAGCAGCGTAGTGAGCGGCGGGGGCGTCCCAGGTACGCAGTACTTT; CDR3 protein: CASSVVSGGGVPGTQYF; V gene: TRBV9; clone size: few; D gene: -; J gene: TRBJ2-3
CDR3 DNA: TGTGCCAGCGGCGTCGGGACGAGCACTGAAGCTTTCTTT; CDR3 protein: CASGVGTSTEAFF; V gene: TRBV28; clone size: medium-sized; D gene: -; J gene: TRBJ1-1
CDR3 DNA: TGTGCCAGCAGCCCGTCGTGCGGCCACGCTCCCTACGAGCAGTACTTC; CDR3 protein: CASSPSCGHAPYEQYF; V gene: TRBV11-1; clone size: -; D gene: -; J gene: TRBJ2-7
CDR3 DNA: TGTGCCAGCAGCTTCCGAAAGGGTCAGGAGAGCTCTGGAAACACCATATATTTT; CDR3 protein: CASSFRKGQESSGNTIYF; V gene: TRBV11-1; clone size: -; D gene: -; J gene: TRBJ1-3
CDR3 DNA: TGTGCCAGCAGCTTTGGGGGCTCACCCCTCCACTTT; CDR3 protein: CASSFGGSPLHF; V gene: TRBV5-6; clone size: -; D gene: -; J gene: TRBJ1-6
CDR3 DNA: TGCGCCAGCAGCCAAGGCCCGTGGGGATCGAATGAAAAACTGTTTTTT; CDR3 protein: CASSQGPWGSNEKLFF; V gene: TRBV4-1; clone size: few; D gene: -; J gene: TRBJ1-4
CDR3 DNA: TGTGCCAGCAGCTCCCTGGGGGACAGTTGGAATGAAAAACTGTTTTTT; CDR3 protein: CASSSLGDSWNEKLFF; V gene: TRBV11-3; clone size: few; D gene: TRBD1; J gene: TRBJ1-4
CDR3 DNA: TGCAGCCTAAGACAGGGGGGCGGCTACACCTTC; CDR3 protein: CSLRQGGGYTF; V gene: TRBV29-1; clone size: many; D gene: TRBD1; J gene: TRBJ1-2
CDR3 DNA: TGTGCCACCTACGAAAATCAGAACTATGGCTACACCTTC; CDR3 protein: CATYENQNYGYTF; V gene: TRBV28; clone size: few; D gene: -; J gene: TRBJ1-2
CDR3 DNA: TGCGCCAGCAGCGAGACAGGGTTCTCCTACGAGCAGTACTTC; CDR3 protein: CASSETGFSYEQYF; V gene: TRBV5-1; clone size: -; D gene: TRBD1; J gene: TRBJ2-7
CDR3 DNA: TGTGCCTGGGAAGGGACATTCGGGGAAAAACTGTTTTTT; CDR3 protein: CAWEGTFGEKLFF; V gene: TRBV30; clone size: many; D gene: -; J gene: TRBJ1-4
CDR3 DNA: TGTGCCAGCAGCGTAGGACGGTTGAACACTGAAGCTTTCTTT; CDR3 protein: CASSVGRLNTEAFF; V gene: TRBV9; clone size: -; D gene: -; J gene: TRBJ1-1
CDR3 DNA: TGTGCCAGCAGCCTTAAAAGGAACACTGAAGCTTTCTTT; CDR3 protein: CASSLKRNTEAFF; V gene: TRBV11-2; clone size: medium-sized; D gene: -; J gene: TRBJ1-1
CDR3 DNA: TGTGCCAGCAGCGACCCCCCGGGCCCTGACGAGCAGTACTTC; CDR3 protein: CASSDPPGPDEQYF; V gene: TRBV2; clone size: -; D gene: -; J gene: TRBJ2-7
CDR3 DNA: TGCGCCATCAGTTCTGACAGACCTAATCTAAATTTT; CDR3 protein: CAISSDRPNLNF; V gene: TRBV5-1; clone size: -; D gene: -; J gene: TRBJ2-3
CDR3 DNA: TGTGCCAGCAGCCTGGGGACAGTTCGGACCCACGAGCAGTACTTC; CDR3 protein: CASSLGTVRTHEQYF; V gene: TRBV7-2; clone size: -; D gene: TRBD1; J gene: TRBJ2-7
CDR3 DNA: TGTGCCAGCAGTGAAGGGGTTCAGAGAGCCTATGGCTACACCTTC; CDR3 protein: CASSEGVQRAYGYTF; V gene: TRBV2; clone size: few; D gene: -; J gene: TRBJ1-2
CDR3 DNA: TGCGCCAGCAGCCACCCGGGACAGGGGTACGAGCAGTACTTC; CDR3 protein: CASSHPGQGYEQYF; V gene: TRBV4-1; clone size: once; D gene: TRBD1; J gene: TRBJ2-7
CDR3 DNA: TGTGCCAGCAGCACGGGGGGGGGCTACGAGCAGTACTTC; CDR3 protein: CASSTGGGYEQYF; V gene: TRBV7-9; clone size: many; D gene: TRBD2; J gene: TRBJ2-7
CDR3 DNA: TGTGCCAGTGTCCGTACAGGGCACTATGGCTACACCTTC; CDR3 protein: CASVRTGHYGYTF; V gene: TRBV28; clone size: few; D gene: -; J gene: TRBJ1-2
CDR3 DNA: TGTGCCAGCAGTGAATCAGAACAGGAAAAACTGTTTTTT; CDR3 protein: CASSESEQEKLFF; V gene: TRBV6-1; clone size: -; D gene: -; J gene: TRBJ1-4
CDR3 DNA: TGCGCCAGCAGCTTGGCAGGGAACAATCAGCCCCAGCATTTT; CDR3 protein: CASSLAGNNQPQHF; V gene: TRBV5-1; clone size: medium-sized; D gene: -; J gene: TRBJ1-5
CDR3 DNA: TGTGCCACCAGCAGATCCGGGGACAGGGTTTTGGGTGAGCAGTTCTTC; CDR3 protein: CATSRSGDRVLGEQFF; V gene: TRBV15; clone size: -; D gene: TRBD1; J gene: TRBJ2-1
CDR3 DNA: TGTGCCAGCAGCGGCCGGGACTACGCGGAGCAGTACTTC; CDR3 protein: CASSGRDYAEQYF; V gene: TRBV7-9; clone size: -; D gene: TRBD2; J gene: TRBJ2-7
CDR3 DNA: TGTGCCACCAGCAGAGTAGCAGCCACCGGGGAGCCTTTTTTT; CDR3 protein: CATSRVAATGEPFF; V gene: TRBV15; clone size: -; D gene: -; J gene: TRBJ2-2
CDR3 DNA: TGTGCCAGCAGACCCACTAGTACAGGGGAGCTGTTTTTT; CDR3 protein: CASRPTSTGELFF; V gene: TRBV2; clone size: few; D gene: -; J gene: TRBJ2-2
CDR3 DNA: TGTGCCTGGAGTTACTGGGGCAGCACAGATACGCAGTATTTT; CDR3 protein: CAWSYWGSTDTQYF; V gene: TRBV30; clone size: medium-sized; D gene: -; J gene: TRBJ2-3
CDR3 DNA: TGTGCCAGCAGTTACTCGTGGGGTAGCAATCAGCCCCAGCATTTT; CDR3 protein: CASSYSWGSNQPQHF; V gene: TRBV6-5; clone size: -; D gene: -; J gene: TRBJ1-5
CDR3 DNA: TGTGCCAGCAGCCAAGGGGCGACAAGTTCCTACGAGCAGTACTTC; CDR3 protein: CASSQGATSSYEQYF; V gene: TRBV14; clone size: many; D gene: -; J gene: TRBJ2-7
CDR3 DNA: TGTGCCACCAGCAGAGAAGTTGGTAAGGCAGATACGCAGTATTTT; CDR3 protein: CATSREVGKADTQYF; V gene: TRBV15; clone size: medium-sized; D gene: -; J gene: TRBJ2-3
CDR3 DNA: TGCAGCGTCCTAGGCGAAGGGGGCAACGAGCAGTACTTC; CDR3 protein: CSVLGEGGNEQYF; V gene: TRBV29-1; clone size: few; D gene: TRBD1; J gene: TRBJ2-7
CDR3 DNA: TGTGCCAGCAGTATGGACAGGGGGCTGTTGGAGCAGTACTTC; CDR3 protein: CASSMDRGLLEQYF; V gene: TRBV28; clone size: medium-sized; D gene: TRBD1; J gene: TRBJ2-7
CDR3 DNA: TGTGCCAGCATGCGACAGGGGGCCTACGAGCAGTACTTC; CDR3 protein: CASMRQGAYEQYF; V gene: TRBV6-1; clone size: medium-sized; D gene: TRBD1; J gene: TRBJ2-7
CDR3 DNA: TGTGCCAGCAGTTTATCGTGGGGTATAGGGGCGAATGAGCAGTTCTTC; CDR3 protein: CASSLSWGIGANEQFF; V gene: TRBV27; clone size: medium-sized; D gene: -; J gene: TRBJ2-1
CDR3 DNA: TGTGCCACCAGTCGGTACAATGAGCAGTTCTTC; CDR3 protein: CATSRYNEQFF; V gene: TRBV24-1; clone size: few; D gene: -; J gene: TRBJ2-1